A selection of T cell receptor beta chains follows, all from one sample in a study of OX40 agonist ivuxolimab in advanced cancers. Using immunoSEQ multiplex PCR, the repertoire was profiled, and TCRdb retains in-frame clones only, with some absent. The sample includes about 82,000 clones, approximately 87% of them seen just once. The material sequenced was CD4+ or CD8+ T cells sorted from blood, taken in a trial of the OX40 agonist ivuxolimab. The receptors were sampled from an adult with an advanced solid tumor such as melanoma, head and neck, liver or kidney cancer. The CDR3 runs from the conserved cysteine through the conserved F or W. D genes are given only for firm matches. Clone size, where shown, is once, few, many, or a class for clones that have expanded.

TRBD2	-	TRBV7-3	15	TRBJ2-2	CASSPGLAGTGELFF	TGTGCCAGCAGCCCAGGACTAGCGGGGACCGGGGAGCTGTTTTTT
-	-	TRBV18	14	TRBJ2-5	CASSPLVSGETQYF	TGTGCCAGCTCACCACTCGTCAGTGGGGAGACCCAGTACTTC
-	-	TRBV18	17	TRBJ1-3	CASSPPSQGYSGNTIYF	TGTGCCAGCTCACCACCATCACAGGGTTACTCTGGAAACACCATATATTTT
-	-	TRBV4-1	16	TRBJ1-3	CASSQDGGYSGNTIYF	TGCGCCAGCAGCCAAGATGGGGGATACTCTGGAAACACCATATATTTT
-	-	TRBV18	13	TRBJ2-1	CASSPSGPAEQFF	TGTGCCAGCTCACCGAGCGGACCCGCTGAGCAGTTCTTC
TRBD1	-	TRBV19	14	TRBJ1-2	CASSGRQGRDGYTF	TGTGCCAGTAGTGGAAGACAGGGAAGGGATGGCTACACCTTC
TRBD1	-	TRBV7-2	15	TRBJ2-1	CASSGGQGARSEQFF	TGTGCCAGCAGCGGCGGACAGGGGGCACGGAGTGAGCAGTTCTTC
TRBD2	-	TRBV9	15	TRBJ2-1	CASSQGLAGGVSPFF	TGTGCCAGCAGCCAAGGACTAGCGGGGGGAGTTTCGCCGTTCTTC
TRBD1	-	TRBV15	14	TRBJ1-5	CATSRGRGDQPQHF	TGTGCCACCAGCAGAGGCAGGGGGGATCAGCCCCAGCATTTT
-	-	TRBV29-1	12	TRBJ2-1	CSVELLANEQFF	TGCAGCGTGGAATTACTAGCCAATGAACAGTTCTTC
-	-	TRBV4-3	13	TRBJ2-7	CASSRDPGTEQYF	TGCGCCAGCAGCCGTGACCCAGGGACCGAGCAGTACTTC
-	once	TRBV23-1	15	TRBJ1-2	CVSSRGTAFGYGYTF	TGCGTCAGCAGTCGTGGGACCGCATTTGGGTATGGCTACACCTTC
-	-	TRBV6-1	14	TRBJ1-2	CASSEQISEGGYTF	TGTGCCAGCAGTGAACAGATTTCTGAGGGTGGCTACACCTTC
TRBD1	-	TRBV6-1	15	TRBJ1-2	CASSEGTGSSYGYTF	TGTGCCAGCAGTGAAGGGACAGGGAGCTCCTATGGCTACACCTTC
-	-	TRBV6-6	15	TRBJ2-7	CASRLGPLSSYEQYF	TGTGCCAGCAGACTCGGACCGTTGAGCTCCTACGAGCAGTACTTC
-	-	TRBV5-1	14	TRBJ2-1	CASGGGQANNEQFF	TGCGCCAGCGGCGGGGGACAAGCCAACAATGAGCAGTTCTTC
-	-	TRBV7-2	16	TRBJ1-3	CASSLGTAISGNTIYF	TGTGCCAGCAGCTTAGGGACGGCCATCTCTGGAAACACCATATATTTT
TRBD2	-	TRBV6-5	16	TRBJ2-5	CASSYFGLAGDETQYF	TGTGCCAGCAGTTACTTTGGACTAGCGGGGGATGAGACCCAGTACTTC
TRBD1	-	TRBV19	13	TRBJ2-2	CASAGGNTGELFF	TGTGCCAGTGCAGGGGGCAACACCGGGGAGCTGTTTTTT
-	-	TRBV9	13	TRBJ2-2	CASSGGMAGELFF	TGTGCCAGCAGCGGGGGAATGGCCGGGGAGCTGTTTTTT
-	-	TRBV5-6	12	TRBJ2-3	CASSLDTDTQYF	TGTGCCAGCAGCCTTGACACAGATACGCAGTATTTT
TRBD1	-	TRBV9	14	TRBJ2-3	CASSEGQNTDTQYF	TGTGCCAGCAGCGAGGGACAGAACACAGATACGCAGTATTTT
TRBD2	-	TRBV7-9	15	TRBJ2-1	CASSSQRGGANEQFF	TGTGCCAGCAGCTCCCAGCGGGGGGGAGCTAATGAGCAGTTCTTC
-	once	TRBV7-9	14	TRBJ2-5	CASSFFAGAETQYF	TGTGCCAGCAGCTTTTTTGCAGGAGCCGAGACCCAGTACTTC
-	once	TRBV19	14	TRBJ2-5	CASSIEVQGGTQYF	TGTGCCAGTAGTATAGAGGTCCAGGGGGGTACCCAGTACTTC
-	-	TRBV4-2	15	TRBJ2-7	CASSQELGSTREQYF	TGTGCCAGCAGCCAAGAACTCGGCAGCACACGCGAGCAGTACTTC
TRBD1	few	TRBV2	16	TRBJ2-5	CASGTGKGNQVETQYF	TGTGCCAGCGGGACAGGAAAAGGGAACCAAGTAGAGACCCAGTACTTC
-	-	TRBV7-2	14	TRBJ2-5	CASSLAGVGETQYF	TGTGCCAGCAGCTTAGCTGGGGTCGGAGAGACCCAGTACTTC
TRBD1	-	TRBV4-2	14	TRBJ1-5	CASSYRGLNQPQHF	TGTGCCAGCAGTTACAGGGGGCTAAATCAGCCCCAGCATTTT
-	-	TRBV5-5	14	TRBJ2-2	CASSLQGEAGELFF	TGTGCCAGCAGCTTGCAGGGAGAGGCCGGGGAGCTGTTTTTT
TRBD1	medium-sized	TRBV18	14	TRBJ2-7	CASSPRQGTYEQYF	TGTGCCAGCTCGCCCAGACAGGGAACCTACGAGCAGTACTTC
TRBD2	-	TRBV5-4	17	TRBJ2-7	CASSPLSTSGGASEQYF	TGTGCCAGCAGCCCACTGTCGACTAGCGGGGGGGCGAGTGAGCAGTACTTC
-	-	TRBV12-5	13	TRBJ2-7	CASGPRGDYEQYF	TGTGCTAGTGGCCCTAGGGGGGACTACGAGCAGTACTTC
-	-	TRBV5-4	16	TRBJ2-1	CASSLGGPGGYNEQFF	TGTGCCAGCAGCTTGGGGGGCCCAGGCGGCTACAATGAGCAGTTCTTC
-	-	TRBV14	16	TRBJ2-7	CASSQSGRGIAYEQYF	TGTGCCAGCAGCCAAAGCGGTAGGGGAATCGCCTACGAGCAGTACTTC
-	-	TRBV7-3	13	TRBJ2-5	CASSSTSSQTQYF	TGTGCCAGCAGCTCCACTAGCTCACAGACCCAGTACTTC
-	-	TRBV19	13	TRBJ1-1	CASSIQPNTEAFF	TGTGCCAGTAGTATACAGCCGAACACTGAAGCTTTCTTT
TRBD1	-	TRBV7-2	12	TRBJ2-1	CASSLVGGEQFF	TGTGCCAGCAGCTTAGTAGGGGGCGAGCAGTTCTTC
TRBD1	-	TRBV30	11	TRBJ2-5	CAVDREETQYF	TGTGCCGTGGACAGGGAAGAGACCCAGTACTTC
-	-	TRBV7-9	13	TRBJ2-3	CASSPRGPDTQYF	TGTGCCAGCAGCCCTCGCGGGCCAGATACGCAGTATTTT
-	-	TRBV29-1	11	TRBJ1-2	CSVEDTGGYTF	TGCAGCGTTGAAGATACAGGTGGCTACACCTTC
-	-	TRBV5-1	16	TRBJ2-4	CASSLVRASAKNIQYF	TGCGCCAGCAGCTTGGTTAGGGCCTCGGCCAAAAACATTCAGTACTTC
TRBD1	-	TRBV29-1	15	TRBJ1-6	CSVASGTGLNSPLHF	TGCAGCGTAGCTTCCGGGACAGGGCTTAATTCACCCCTCCACTTT
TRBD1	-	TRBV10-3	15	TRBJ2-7	CAISGDSLSSYEQYF	TGTGCCATCAGTGGGGACAGTCTTAGCTCCTACGAGCAGTACTTC
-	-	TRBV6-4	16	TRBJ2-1	CASSDSKRPSYNEQFF	TGTGCCAGCAGTGACTCGAAACGGCCCAGCTACAATGAGCAGTTCTTC